These T cell receptor beta chains were read from a single sample in a study of siplizumab effects on memory and regulatory T cells. The protocol was immunoSEQ multiplex PCR, while the TCRdb copy is restricted to in-frame clones and leaves out a portion. The sample records about 87,000 clones, 94% being singletons. Sequences were obtained from non-Treg CD4+ T cells sorted from blood. These receptors were obtained from a human donor in good health. The CDR3 runs from the conserved cysteine through the conserved F or W. The D gene is left open where the match is weak.

cdr3_nt,cdr3_aa,d_call,j_call,v_call,cdr3_length
TGTGCCTGGAAGGGGGTTACGCAGTATTTT,CAWKGVTQYF,.,TRBJ2-3,TRBV30,10
TGTGCCAGCAGCTTGGAAAGGGGGGGGAACACTGAAGCTTTCTTT,CASSLERGGNTEAFF,.,TRBJ1-1,TRBV11-2,15
TGTGCCTGGAGTGGGCCCTCGGGGGCTAGCACAGATACGCAGTATTTT,CAWSGPSGASTDTQYF,.,TRBJ2-3,TRBV30,16
TGTGCCAGTACTCCTACCCCCAACACTGAAGCTTTCTTT,CASTPTPNTEAFF,.,TRBJ1-1,TRBV19,13
TGCGCCAGCAGCTCTAGCGGGAGGGCCTACAATGAGCAGTTCTTC,CASSSSGRAYNEQFF,TRBD2,TRBJ2-1,TRBV4-3,15
TGTGCCAGCAGCCCGAACAGGGGGCAAACCGGGGAGCTGTTTTTT,CASSPNRGQTGELFF,TRBD1,TRBJ2-2,TRBV7-2,15
TGTGCCAGCAGCGGGACACCCCTCGGGGAGCTGTTTTTT,CASSGTPLGELFF,.,TRBJ2-2,TRBV25-1,13
TGTGCCAGCAGCGTACTGACAGGGGACAACACCGGGGAGCTGTTTTTT,CASSVLTGDNTGELFF,TRBD1,TRBJ2-2,TRBV13,16
TGTGCCAGCAGCCCCAGGTGGGGGGCTGAGCAGTTCTTC,CASSPRWGAEQFF,.,TRBJ2-1,TRBV5-7,13
TGTGCCAGCAGCTTAACCAGGGGTAGTGAAAAACTGTTTTTT,CASSLTRGSEKLFF,.,TRBJ1-4,TRBV11-2,14
TGCGCCAGCAGCCCTTTGGGGGGGGACGGAAACACCATATATTTT,CASSPLGGDGNTIYF,.,TRBJ1-3,TRBV5-1,15
TGCAGTGCCCAAGCGCGGGAGGAGCAGTTCTTC,CSAQAREEQFF,TRBD2,TRBJ2-1,TRBV20-1,11
TGCGCCAGCAGCTCCGGGACAGGGGTTTTGGCCGGGGAGCTGTTTTTT,CASSSGTGVLAGELFF,TRBD1,TRBJ2-2,TRBV5-1,16
TGCGCCAGCAGTGAGGGAGAGAGGCCTGTACGGTCGGGCGAGCAGTACTTC,CASSEGERPVRSGEQYF,.,TRBJ2-7,TRBV10-1,17
TGTGCCTGGAGACCGGGGGGCTATGGCTACACCTTC,CAWRPGGYGYTF,.,TRBJ1-2,TRBV30,12
TGTGCCAGCAGTTCCATCACAGATACGCAGTATTTT,CASSSITDTQYF,.,TRBJ2-3,TRBV27,12
TGTGCCAGCAGTGAATTCCACGAGCAGTACTTC,CASSEFHEQYF,.,TRBJ2-7,TRBV25-1,11
TGCGCCAGCAGCGCGGAGGCGGGAGTTGAGCAGTTCTTC,CASSAEAGVEQFF,TRBD2,TRBJ2-1,TRBV5-1,13
TGTGCCAGCAGTTTATCAAGGGTAGCCTACGAGCAGTACTTC,CASSLSRVAYEQYF,.,TRBJ2-7,TRBV27,14
TGTGCCAGCCTGGGAGGGGGACGCGAGCAGTACTTC,CASLGGGREQYF,.,TRBJ2-7,TRBV5-5,12
TGTGCCAGCAGCTTAGCCGCCAGCCAACTTGAAGCTTTCTTT,CASSLAASQLEAFF,.,TRBJ1-1,TRBV7-9,14
TGTGCCAGTAGTATTCAGCGGTTACCTTCTGGGGCCAACGTCCTGACTTTC,CASSIQRLPSGANVLTF,.,TRBJ2-6,TRBV19,17
TGTGCCAGCAGCTTAGGCCTAGCGGGTACCGGGGAGCTGTTTTTT,CASSLGLAGTGELFF,TRBD2,TRBJ2-2,TRBV11-3,15
TGCGCCAGCAGCCCCCGCCGTGGACAGCCAGCAGGCACAGATACGCAGTATTTT,CASSPRRGQPAGTDTQYF,.,TRBJ2-3,TRBV4-1,18
TGTGCCAGCAGGGCACAAGATATGAACACTGAAGCTTTCTTT,CASRAQDMNTEAFF,.,TRBJ1-1,TRBV6-1,14
TGTGCCAGTAGTAACTACGGGAACACTGAAGCTTTCTTT,CASSNYGNTEAFF,.,TRBJ1-1,TRBV19,13
TGTGCCTGGAGTCCCCTAGGGGCCCAAGAGACCCAGTACTTC,CAWSPLGAQETQYF,.,TRBJ2-5,TRBV30,14
TGTGCCAGCAGTTTAGGGGGACTAGCGGGAAGAAATGAGCAGTTCTTC,CASSLGGLAGRNEQFF,TRBD2,TRBJ2-1,TRBV7-2,16
TGTGCCAGTGGGCCCAGCGGGAGGGCCAATGAGCAGTTCTTC,CASGPSGRANEQFF,TRBD2,TRBJ2-1,TRBV6-5,14
TGTGCCAGCAGTTATCGGGACAGGTACACTGAAGCTTTCTTT,CASSYRDRYTEAFF,TRBD1,TRBJ1-1,TRBV6-5,14
TGTGCCAGCAGTGGCACTAGTAAAGAGACCCAGTACTTC,CASSGTSKETQYF,.,TRBJ2-5,TRBV9,13
TGCGCCAGCAGCGACAACCCTAACTATGGCTACACCTTC,CASSDNPNYGYTF,.,TRBJ1-2,TRBV5-1,13
TGTGCCAGCAGCACCGAGGAGGCACGGACCCCCTACGAGCAGTACTTC,CASSTEEARTPYEQYF,.,TRBJ2-7,TRBV9,16
TGTGCCAGCAGTAGCGGGGGGTGGGGGCAAGAGACCCAGTACTTC,CASSSGGWGQETQYF,TRBD2,TRBJ2-5,TRBV6-6,15
TGTGCCAGTAGTATGGTGGGCAGAGCTTTCAATCAGCCCCAGCATTTT,CASSMVGRAFNQPQHF,.,TRBJ1-5,TRBV19,16
TGTGCCTGGAGTGTAATCGGAAATATCAACTATGGCTACACCTTC,CAWSVIGNINYGYTF,.,TRBJ1-2,TRBV30,15
TGTGCCAGCAGCCAGGGCAGGACTATCTACCCCCAGCATTTT,CASSQGRTIYPQHF,.,TRBJ1-5,TRBV7-8,14
TGTGCCAGCAGTCAACCCCGGGACAGGGGAGGCTACACCTTC,CASSQPRDRGGYTF,TRBD1,TRBJ1-2,TRBV6-5,14
TGCGCCAGCAGCCAAGATACCCAGGGGGCTGAAGCTTTCTTT,CASSQDTQGAEAFF,TRBD1,TRBJ1-1,TRBV4-3,14
TGTGCCAGCAGCGGATCCCTAGACAGGGCCCTCACAGATACGCAGTATTTT,CASSGSLDRALTDTQYF,TRBD1,TRBJ2-3,TRBV7-9,17
TGTGCCAGCAGCTTGGCCGAGACGGCGGGAGGGCCGGGGACCCAGTACTTC,CASSLAETAGGPGTQYF,TRBD2,TRBJ2-5,TRBV5-5,17
TGCGCCAGCAGCCCGGGACTAGCGGGAGATCACGAGCAGTACTTC,CASSPGLAGDHEQYF,TRBD2,TRBJ2-7,TRBV5-1,15
TGTGCCAGCAGCTTGGCGGTAGGTTACTACAATGAGCAGTTCTTC,CASSLAVGYYNEQFF,.,TRBJ2-1,TRBV5-6,15
TGTGCCAGCAGCCCGGGCAGGGGCTTTTCACCCCTCCACTTT,CASSPGRGFSPLHF,.,TRBJ1-6,TRBV11-2,14
TGTGCCAGTAGTGCCCCGACGGAATACTATGGCTACACCTTC,CASSAPTEYYGYTF,.,TRBJ1-2,TRBV19,14
TGTGCCAGCAGCTTAATCAGGGGGCGTGAGAATGAGCAGTTCTTC,CASSLIRGRENEQFF,TRBD1,TRBJ2-1,TRBV11-2,15